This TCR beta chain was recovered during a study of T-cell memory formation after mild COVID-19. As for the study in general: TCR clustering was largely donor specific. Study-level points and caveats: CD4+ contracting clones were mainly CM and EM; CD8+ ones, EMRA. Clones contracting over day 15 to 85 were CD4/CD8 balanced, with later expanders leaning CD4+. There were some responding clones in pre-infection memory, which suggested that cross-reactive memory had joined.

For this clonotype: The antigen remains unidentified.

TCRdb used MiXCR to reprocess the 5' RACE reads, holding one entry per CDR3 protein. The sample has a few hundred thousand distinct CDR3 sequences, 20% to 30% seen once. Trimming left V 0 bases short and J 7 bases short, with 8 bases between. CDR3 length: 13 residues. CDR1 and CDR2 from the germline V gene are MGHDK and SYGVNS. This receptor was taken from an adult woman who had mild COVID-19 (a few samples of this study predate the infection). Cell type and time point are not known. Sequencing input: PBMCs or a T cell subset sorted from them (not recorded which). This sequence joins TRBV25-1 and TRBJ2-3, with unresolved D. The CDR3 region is CASSEYVGNTQYF. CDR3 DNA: TGTGCCAGCAGTGAATATGTGGGGAATACGCAGTATTTT. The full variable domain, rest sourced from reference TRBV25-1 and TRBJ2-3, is EADIYQTPRYLVIGTGKKITLECSQTMGHDKMYWYQQDPGMELHLIHYSYGVNSTEKGDLSSESTVSRIRTEHFPLTLESARPSHTSQYLCASSEYVGNTQYFGPGTRLTVL.